A single sample gave rise to the 24 T cell receptor beta chains below, sequenced in a study of tumour-infiltrating T cells in Burkitt lymphoma. Assay used: immunoSEQ multiplex PCR; TCRdb lists only in-frame clones, some missing. The sample has 1,500 or so clones; around 20% are singletons. Sequencing used tumor tissue. Receptors were obtained from a human donor with diffuse large B-cell lymphoma.

This clone was recorded a few times. The rearrangement links TRBV18 to TRBJ2-5, with D perhaps TRBD1 (6 bases). Trimming removed 4 bases at V and 0 bases at J, with 21 bases between. The germline V gene has CDR1 KGHSH and CDR2 LQKENI. This CDR3 has 18 residues. CDR3: CASSQIPSVTGYQETQYF. DNA of the CDR3: TGTGCCAGCTCACAAATCCCCAGTGTTACAGGGTACCAAGAGACCCAGTACTTC.

This clone was detected only a few times. This chain uses TRBV7-9 with TRBJ2-3, with a tentative D call TRBD2 (6 bases). Germline loops: CDR1 SEHNR, CDR2 FQNEAQ (reference sequence). The length of the CDR3 is 17 residues. Trimming shortened V by 8 bases and J by 2 bases, and 23 bases separated the two germline ends. The CDR3 region has the DNA TGTGCCAGCGGGGTCACTAGGGGCGGGATGTACACAGATACGCAGTATTTT. Translation gives CASGVTRGGMYTDTQYF.

The table lists this clone with a few counts. The V call is TRBV7-9, the J call TRBJ1-1; D ambiguous. The length of the CDR3 is 14 residues. Germline V gene lookup returns CDR1 SEHNR and CDR2 FQNEAQ (reference sequence). Trimming took off 1 base at V and 5 bases at J, with 11 bases between the two ends. CDR3 in amino acids: CASSLVPVGTEAFF. The CDR3 coding sequence is TGTGCCAGCAGCTTAGTCCCCGTGGGGACTGAAGCTTTCTTT. The full variable domain, its missing parts supplied by reference TRBV7-9 and TRBJ1-1, is DTGVSQNPRHKITKRGQNVTFRCDPISEHNRLYWYRQTLGQGPEFLTYFQNEAQLEKSRLLSDRFSAERPKGSFSTLEIQRTEQGDSAMYLCASSLVPVGTEAFFGQGTRLTVV.

V usage is TRBV27 and J usage is TRBJ1-6; D call uncertain. V was trimmed by 3 bases and J by 6 bases, leaving 6 bases between them. Germline lookup yields CDR1 MNHEY and CDR2 SMNVEV (reference sequence). This CDR3 has 13 amino acids. CDR3 residues: CASSFHVNSPLHF. DNA for the CDR3: TGTGCCAGCAGTTTTCACGTTAATTCACCCCTCCACTTT.

J is TRBJ1-2 and V is TRBV28; no definite D call. The V and J ends lost 5 bases and 3 bases respectively, with 10 bases between them. The CDR3 loop spans 13 amino acids. The V gene's germline CDR1 is MDHEN and CDR2 SYDVKM. This CDR3 is CASSHPGHYGYTF. The CDR3 nucleotides are TGTGCCAGCAGTCACCCAGGTCACTATGGCTACACCTTC.

The chain carries TRBV7-9 and TRBJ1-2; TRBD1 aligns across 9 bases. This CDR3 is built from 15 residues. V was pared by 5 bases and J by 4 bases, with 8 bases of the junction left unmatched. Germline V gives CDR1 SEHNR, CDR2 FQNEAQ (reference sequence). The CDR3 DNA follows: TGTGCCAGCAGCCATGGACAGGGGCTTGGCTATGGCTACACCTTC. Translation gives CASSHGQGLGYGYTF.

J is TRBJ1-5 and V is TRBV19; no definite D call. The length of the CDR3 is 13 residues. Germline V gene sequence: CDR1 LNHDA, CDR2 SQIVND (reference sequence). Trimming pared 7 bases from V and 2 bases from J, leaving 9 bases between. The CDR3 DNA reads as TGTGCCAGTACTCGGAGCCGCAATCAGCCCCAGCATTTT. This gives the protein CASTRSRNQPQHF.

This clone was detected only a few times. J is TRBJ1-2 and V is TRBV19; D gene uncertain. Between the trimmed V and J ends, which lost 5 bases and 6 bases, there was a span of 16 bases. The CDR3 has 14 amino acids. Germline lookup yields CDR1 LNHDA and CDR2 SQIVND (reference sequence). The CDR3 spells CASSFRELRDGYTF. The CDR3 nucleotides read TGTGCCAGTAGTTTCCGGGAACTTAGGGATGGCTACACCTTC.

The V call is TRBV5-1, the J call TRBJ1-1; perhaps TRBD1 as D (5 bases). Germline-derived CDR1 and CDR2 are SGHRS and YFSETQ. Trimming removed 5 bases at V and 11 bases at J, with 19 bases between. The CDR3 totals 13 residues. DNA for the CDR3: TGCGCCAGCAGTCCGGCCGGGGGATCGTGGGCTTTCTTT. Protein product: CASSPAGGSWAFF. The whole variable domain, filled in from reference TRBV5-1 and TRBJ1-1, reads KAGVTQTPRYLIKTRGQQVTLSCSPISGHRSVSWYQQTPGQGLQFLFEYFSETQRNKGNFPGRFSGRQFSNSRSEMNVSTLELGDSALYLCASSPAGGSWAFFGQGTRLTVV.

V gene TRBV6-1 combines with J gene TRBJ1-2, with TRBD1 identical over 8 bases. Germline V gene data show CDR1 as MNHNS and CDR2 as SASEGT. V lost 5 bases and J lost 12; bases outside the gene matches: 5. The CDR3 has 11 amino acids. CDR3 in amino acids: CASSQTGVNTF. The CDR3 coding sequence is TGTGCCAGCAGTCAGACAGGGGTGAACACCTTC.

This clone was counted between two and nine times. The chain carries TRBV5-1 and TRBJ2-7; 11 bases fit TRBD2. Germline V gene lookup returns CDR1 SGHRS and CDR2 YFSETQ. CDR3 length: 16 amino acids. V lost 4 bases to trimming and J lost 4 bases; unmatched junction nucleotides: 10. The CDR3 is CASSGGTSGDFYEQYF. CDR3 nucleotides: TGCGCCAGCAGCGGTGGGACTAGCGGAGATTTTTACGAGCAGTACTTC.

The count of this clone is one. The chain joins TRBV4-1 to TRBJ1-2, with no clear D. The CDR3 runs to 15 residues. Trimming cost V 4 bases and J 4 bases, with 16 bases left between them. Germline CDR1 is MGHRA and CDR2 is YSYEKL. CDR3 DNA sequence: TGCGCCAGCAGCCGTGGACCCATCCGTTCCTATGGCTACACCTTC. Its protein is CASSRGPIRSYGYTF.

In nucleotides, the CDR3 is TGTGCCAGCTCACCTCTCGCCGGGACTAGCGGAAGGGACGAGCAGTACTTC. It translates to CASSPLAGTSGRDEQYF. The rearrangement uses TRBV18 and TRBJ2-7; 11 nucleotides align to TRBD2. In germline, CDR1 is KGHSH, CDR2 LQKENI. The CDR3 is made up of 17 amino acids. Losses at the gene ends were 3 bases for V and 5 bases for J; bases not matched to a gene: 12. The complete variable domain, with remaining parts taken from reference TRBV18 and TRBJ2-7, reads NAGVMQNPRHLVRRRGQEARLRCSPMKGHSHVYWYRQLPEEGLKFMVYLQKENIIDESGMPKERFSAEFPKEGPSILRIQQVVRGDSAAYFCASSPLAGTSGRDEQYFGPGTRLTVT.

This chain links TRBV5-1 with TRBJ1-1; D gene unclear. The V and J ends lost 4 bases and 4 bases respectively, with 11 bases between them. Germline V CDR1 and CDR2: SGHRS, YFSETQ. The CDR3 covers 13 residues. CDR3 coding DNA: TGCGCCAGCAGCCTATCAGGATTCACTGAAGCTTTCTTT. It yields the protein CASSLSGFTEAFF.

J is TRBJ2-5 and V is TRBV9; D gene ambiguous. This CDR3 region has 14 residues. V dropped 7 bases and J dropped 4 bases, with 17 bases sitting between them. Germline CDR1 reads SGDLS; CDR2 reads YYNGEE. CDR3 nucleotides: TGTGCCAGCTCGACCCGAGGTGGGGTAGAGACCCAGTACTTC. This gives the protein CASSTRGGVETQYF.

This clone was counted a few times. The chain couples TRBV7-9 to TRBJ1-1; perhaps TRBD1 as D (5 bases). This CDR3 comprises 12 residues. Looked up from germline, CDR1 is SEHNR and CDR2 is FQNEAQ (reference sequence). Trimming took off 5 bases at V and 11 bases at J, with 15 bases between the two ends. This CDR3 reads CASSRVDSKAFF. In DNA, the CDR3 is TGTGCCAGCAGCCGTGTCGACAGTAAGGCTTTCTTT.

This chain joins TRBV30 and TRBJ2-5; maybe TRBD2 (6 bases). CDR3 length equals 13 residues. The germline gives CDR1 GTSNPN, CDR2 SVGIG (reference sequence). Deletions cut 0 bases from V and 2 bases from J, with 7 bases between. In nucleotides, the CDR3 is TGTGCCTGGAGTGTAGGAGGGCAAGAGACCCAGTACTTC. This encodes CAWSVGGQETQYF.

As to this clone: At one end the junction does not follow the germline gene, possibly because of a read error. This chain connects TRBV30 to TRBJ1-2; D unresolved. Germline V gene data show CDR1 as GTSNPN and CDR2 as SVGIG (reference sequence). This CDR3 comprises 10 residues. In DNA, the CDR3 is TGTGCCTGGAGTGTACTATGCTCCAGCTTC. Translating it yields CAWSVLCSSF.

This clone was counted between two and nine times. The chain uses TRBV2 and TRBJ1-5, with D tentatively TRBD1 (6 bases). Deletions cut 5 bases from V and 6 bases from J, with 17 bases between. Germline V gene sequence: CDR1 SNHLY, CDR2 FYNNEI. CDR3 length: 15 residues. Here the CDR3 reads CASSRTATQGQPQHF. Written as DNA, the CDR3 is TGTGCCAGCAGTCGGACAGCTACCCAGGGTCAGCCCCAGCATTTT.

The gene calls are TRBV4-1 and TRBJ2-1; 15 bases agree with TRBD2. CDR1 and CDR2 from the germline V gene are MGHRA and YSYEKL. This CDR3 is 19 amino acids long. Trimming removed 0 bases from V and 4 bases from J; junction bases left unmatched: 7. Here the CDR3 DNA reads TGCGCCAGCAGCCAAGACCTCGGACTAGCGGGAGGGCAGTACAATGAGCAGTTCTTC. This sequence encodes CASSQDLGLAGGQYNEQFF.

The chain is built from TRBV5-1 and TRBJ2-7; the match to TRBD2 covers 9 bases. The CDR3 contains 17 residues. With 3 bases clipped from V and 2 bases from J, the junction kept 12 bases outside the gene matches. CDR1 and CDR2 (germline): SGHRS, YFSETQ. CDR3 nucleotides: TGCGCCAGCAGCTGGGCGGCGGGGTCTAGCGGGACCTACGAGCAGTACTTC. This codes for CASSWAAGSSGTYEQYF.

The chain carries TRBV27 and TRBJ2-7, with a tentative D call TRBD2 (5 bases). This CDR3 is 15 amino acids long. The V gene lost 5 bases and the J gene lost 0 bases, with 14 bases spanning the gap. Germline V gene lookup returns CDR1 MNHEY and CDR2 SMNVEV (reference sequence). CDR3 nucleotide sequence: TGTGCCAGCAGTCTCACCCCTGGACTCTCCTACGAGCAGTACTTC. Its protein product is CASSLTPGLSYEQYF.

The chain is built from TRBV4-3 and TRBJ2-2, with D perhaps given as TRBD1 or TRBD2 (6 bases each). CDR3 size: 15 residues. Germline V gene data show CDR1 as LGHNA and CDR2 as YSLEER. V dropped 4 bases and J dropped 7 bases, with 16 bases sitting between them. The CDR3 DNA reads TGCGCCAGCAGCCCAGGGGAAGGGCGGGACGGGGAGCTGTTTTTT. Encoded protein: CASSPGEGRDGELFF.

The chain employs TRBV19 and TRBJ2-7; D uncertain. The CDR3 length is 11 residues. V was trimmed by 6 bases and J by 2 bases, leaving 5 bases between them. In germline, CDR1 is LNHDA, CDR2 SQIVND (reference sequence). For the CDR3, the DNA is TGTGCCAGTAGCTATGCCTACGAGCAGTACTTC. Amino acid sequence: CASSYAYEQYF.